This is a list of T cell receptor beta chains from one sample in a study of T cell repertoires in cytomegalovirus infection. For these TCRs, the target antigens are not known. From the reads, TCRdb called clonotypes with MiXCR, one entry per CDR3 protein. The table has 86,000 or so distinct CDR3 sequences, roughly a quarter seen once; the top ten hold roughly 50%. Sequencing used CD8+ T cells from cultured PBMCs, obtained from culture after CMV antigen stimulation. These receptors were taken from a human donor in good health (CMV status not recorded). Some clones in this sample may be carry-over from other donors' samples. The CDR3 runs from the conserved cysteine through the conserved F or W. A D gene is named only where the DNA matches it firmly. Only part of the rows carry a size: once, few, many, or a class if the clone is expanded.

TRBV6-1	few	TRBJ1-5	NA	CASVQTGDTNQPQHF	TGTGCCAGCGTACAAACCGGGGACACCAATCAGCCCCAGCATTTT
TRBV6-5	few	TRBJ2-1	NA	CASNSRYNEQFF	TGTGCCAGCAATTCCCGATACAATGAGCAGTTCTTC
TRBV7-3	many	TRBJ2-2	NA	CASSLTLRQFYTGELFF	TGTGCCAGCAGCTTAACCCTTAGACAGTTCTACACCGGGGAGCTGTTTTTT
TRBV14	NA	TRBJ1-2	NA	CASSQGRGDGYTF	TGTGCCAGCAGCCAAGGTAGAGGGGATGGCTACACCTTC
TRBV5-1	few	TRBJ1-1	NA	CASSLETGRRTEAFF	TGCGCCAGCAGCTTAGAAACGGGGCGGAGGACTGAAGCTTTCTTT
TRBV20-1	NA	TRBJ1-1	TRBD1	CSASQGAAFF	TGCAGTGCTTCACAGGGGGCAGCTTTCTTT
TRBV7-2	many	TRBJ2-3	NA	CASSFDLFGSTDTQYF	TGTGCCAGCAGCTTCGACCTTTTCGGGAGCACAGATACGCAGTATTTT
TRBV6-1	few	TRBJ2-2	NA	CASSELNTGELFF	TGTGCCAGCAGTGAACTTAACACCGGGGAGCTGTTTTTT
TRBV6-6	few	TRBJ2-3	NA	CASSQGTASTDTQYF	TGTGCCAGCAGTCAAGGGACTGCTAGCACAGATACGCAGTATTTT
TRBV30	NA	TRBJ1-5	TRBD1	CAWSVTTGQNQSQHF	TGTGCCTGGAGTGTAACGACAGGGCAAAATCAGTCCCAGCATTTT
TRBV19	NA	TRBJ2-2	NA	CASSRRLATTGELFF	TGTGCCAGTAGCCGGAGGCTAGCGACGACCGGGGAGCTGTTTTTT
TRBV30	NA	TRBJ2-5	NA	CAWRGALQETQYF	TGTGCCTGGAGGGGAGCCCTCCAAGAGACCCAGTACTTC
TRBV12-3/TRBV12-4	few	TRBJ2-1	NA	CASNPGQYNEQFF	TGTGCCAGCAACCCGGGACAATACAATGAGCAGTTCTTC
TRBV20-1	few	TRBJ2-2	NA	CSARDGWVTGELFF	TGCAGTGCTAGAGATGGTTGGGTCACCGGGGAGCTGTTTTTT
TRBV5-8	NA	TRBJ1-1	NA	CASSLGDTEAFF	TGTGCCAGCAGCTTGGGGGACACTGAAGCTTTCTTT
TRBV10-3	few	TRBJ2-3	TRBD2	CAIQGAGESTDTQYF	TGTGCCATCCAGGGAGCGGGAGAGAGCACAGATACGCAGTATTTT
TRBV7-2	many	TRBJ2-1	TRBD2	CASLYRASGSNEQFF	TGTGCCAGCCTATACAGAGCTAGCGGGAGCAATGAGCAGTTCTTC
TRBV2	NA	TRBJ2-4	NA	CASSGPGLAKNIQYF	TGTGCCAGCAGTGGGCCAGGACTAGCCAAAAACATTCAGTACTTC